This TCR beta chain was found in a study of CD8+ T cells in alopecia areata. Sequencing relied on a cDNA template that was reverse transcribed from extracted RNA. Libraries were prepared by immunoSEQ multiplex PCR; TCRdb keeps only in-frame clonotypes and omits some of them. The sample records 110,000 or so clones, under 40% being singletons. Findings and caveats of the study: Normal scalp showed lower clonality than lesional scalp, especially alopecia totalis/universalis.

Points on this clone: The antigen is not known.

This CDR3 region has 13 residues. Looked up from germline, CDR1 is SQVTM and CDR2 is ANQGSEA. Trimming stripped 7 bases from V and 2 bases from J, with 14 bases between. The chain is built from TRBV29-1 and TRBJ1-2, with D possibly matching TRBD1 (6 bases). The origin of this receptor is a human donor with alopecia areata. The sequencing input was CD4+ T cells sorted from blood. The CDR3 region is CSASGTPNYGYTF. The DNA for the CDR3 is TGCAGCGCCTCCGGGACACCCAACTATGGCTACACCTTC.